One sample yielded the 29 T cell receptor beta chains listed below, sequenced in a study of spatial heterogeneity in lung cancer. TCRdb passed the 5' RACE reads through MiXCR, listing each CDR3 protein once. In the table there are approximately 82,000 distinct CDR3 sequences, roughly 12% of which are singletons. Time point meaning: sample taken at primary tumor resection. TCRs were sequenced from unsorted whole RNA of tumor, nontumor lung or PBMC. Sequenced material: PBMCs, taken at surgery. The receptors shown here come from a male donor with early-stage non-small cell lung cancer.

This clonotype was counted between two and nine times. The chain combines TRBV5-5 with TRBJ1-2; TRBD1 agrees at 9 bases. CDR3 length: 13 amino acids. V gave up 2 bases and J gave up 6 bases; unmatched junction bases: 2. Germline V gene data show CDR1 as SGHKS and CDR2 as YYEKEE (reference sequence). In DNA, the CDR3 is TGTGCCAGCAGCTTAACAGGGGGCAATGGCTACACCTTC. Translating it yields CASSLTGGNGYTF.

V and J are TRBV7-2 and TRBJ1-1, with D possibly matching TRBD1 (5 bases). The CDR3 covers 14 residues. Trimming stripped 7 bases from V and 4 bases from J, with 16 bases between. Germline CDR1 reads SGHTA; CDR2 reads FQGNSA. The CDR3 bases are TGTGCCAGCACCCGGACATTCCCGGGCACTGAAGCTTTCTTT. Its translation is CASTRTFPGTEAFF.

The chain employs TRBV29-1 and TRBJ2-2; 12 positions match TRBD1. With 6 bases clipped from V and 7 bases from J, the junction kept 3 bases outside the gene matches. This CDR3 has 13 amino acids. The germline V gene encodes CDR1 SQVTM and CDR2 ANQGSEA. CDR3 residues: CSVGQGAGGELFF. The CDR3 DNA follows: TGCAGCGTGGGACAGGGGGCCGGCGGGGAGCTGTTTTTT.

Many counts were recorded for this clonotype. J is TRBJ2-3 and V is TRBV7-9; 10 nucleotides line up with TRBD2. Losses at the gene ends were 5 bases for V and 2 bases for J; bases not matched to a gene: 4. Germline assignment: CDR1 SEHNR and CDR2 FQNEAQ (reference sequence). The CDR3 extends over 15 amino acids. As DNA, the CDR3 is TGTGCCAGCAGCCGCGGGACTAGCGACACAGATACGCAGTATTTT. Its protein is CASSRGTSDTDTQYF.

This clonotype showed up many times. The chain is built from TRBV12-3 or TRBV12-4 and TRBJ2-5, with 8 positions matching TRBD1. This CDR3 comprises 14 residues. V dropped 5 bases and J dropped 4; count of bases not matched to a gene: 6. Here the CDR3 DNA reads TGTGCCAGCAGTCCCGGACAGGGCGTAGAGACCCAGTACTTC. It codes for CASSPGQGVETQYF.

This clonotype has a handful of counts. The chain has TRBV7-9 and TRBJ2-7, with 14 bases identical to TRBD2. CDR1 and CDR2 (germline): SEHNR, FQNEAQ (reference sequence). The ends lost 8 bases at V and 4 bases at J; junction bases unmatched: 7. CDR3 length: 15 residues. The CDR3: CASSGTSGRQYEQYF. DNA for the CDR3: TGTGCCAGCTCGGGGACTAGCGGGAGACAATACGAGCAGTACTTC.

The chain uses TRBV6-2 or TRBV6-3 and TRBJ2-5; no definite D call. Germline V lookup: CDR1 MNHEY, CDR2 SVGEGT. This CDR3 spans 16 amino acids. The V end was cut by 5 bases, the J end by 2 bases, with 18 bases between. This CDR3 reads CASSLLNTEKQETQYF. DNA for the CDR3: TGTGCCAGCAGTCTACTCAATACGGAAAAGCAAGAGACCCAGTACTTC.

This clonotype was counted between two and nine times. The chain combines TRBV3-1 with TRBJ1-6; D possibly corresponds to TRBD1 (5 bases). Germline loops: CDR1 LGHDT, CDR2 YNNKEL (reference sequence). The CDR3 runs 17 residues. Trimming cost V 0 bases and J 5 bases, with 14 bases left between them. CDR3 sequence reads: CASSQDQPTVNNSPLHF. CDR3 coding DNA: TGTGCCAGCAGCCAAGATCAACCGACAGTGAATAATTCACCCCTCCACTTT.

The chain links TRBV3-1 to TRBJ2-1; D remains ambiguous. CDR3 length equals 13 residues. Deletions cut 4 bases from V and 10 bases from J, with 14 bases between. Germline V gene lookup returns CDR1 LGHDT and CDR2 YNNKEL (reference sequence). CDR3 amino acids: CASSLGSLWEQFF. The CDR3 bases are TGTGCCAGCAGCCTAGGGTCCCTGTGGGAGCAGTTCTTC.

This chain joins TRBV29-1 and TRBJ2-1, with 9 bases matching TRBD2. The V gene's germline CDR1 is SQVTM and CDR2 ANQGSEA. J lost 4 bases, V lost 3 bases, and 10 bases had no gene match. The CDR3 consists of 16 residues. The CDR3 protein is CSVDPAGGVQYNEQFF. The CDR3, as DNA: TGCAGCGTTGATCCAGCGGGAGGCGTTCAATACAATGAGCAGTTCTTC.

In its sample, this clonotype was seen a few times. The chain has TRBV7-9 and TRBJ2-3; D may be TRBD2 (5 bases). The germline gives CDR1 SEHNR, CDR2 FQNEAQ (reference sequence). The V and J ends lost 4 bases and 6 bases respectively, with 8 bases between them. The CDR3 contains 12 residues. The CDR3 DNA is TGTGCCAGCAGCTGGGGAGAGGATACGCAGTATTTT. The encoded protein is CASSWGEDTQYF.

The chain has TRBV10-3 and TRBJ2-1, with 16 bases that match TRBD2. Germline V gene lookup returns CDR1 ENHRY and CDR2 SYGVKD. This CDR3 has 18 amino acids. J was trimmed by 1 base and V by 9 bases; bases with no gene match: 9. CDR3 DNA sequence: TGTGCCATTCCGGGACTAGCGGGAGGGCCGAGTTCCTACAATGAGCAGTTCTTC. Translated, it gives CAIPGLAGGPSSYNEQFF.

The chain joins TRBV5-5 to TRBJ1-1; D gene ambiguous. The V gene lost 0 bases and the J gene lost 0 bases, with 6 bases spanning the gap. Germline V lookup: CDR1 SGHKS, CDR2 YYEKEE (reference sequence). This CDR3 is 14 amino acids long. DNA for the CDR3: TGTGCCAGCAGCTTGGATTACATGAACACTGAAGCTTTCTTT. It yields the protein CASSLDYMNTEAFF.

The chain links TRBV5-1 to TRBJ2-7; D may match TRBD1 or TRBD2 (6 bases each). V was clipped by 0 bases and J by 7 bases, with 14 bases between them. Germline loops: CDR1 SGHRS, CDR2 YFSETQ. The length of the CDR3 is 14 residues. CDR3 region: CASSLAGRRGEQYF. CDR3 nucleotide sequence: TGCGCCAGCAGCTTGGCCGGGAGAAGGGGGGAGCAGTACTTC.

The chain couples TRBV29-1 to TRBJ1-2, with D tentatively TRBD1 (6 bases). This CDR3 has 11 amino acids. V shed 5 bases and J shed 8 bases, with 12 bases lying between them. Germline CDR1 SQVTM, CDR2 ANQGSEA. The CDR3 reads CSVPEGGGYTF. CDR3 DNA: TGCAGCGTTCCCGAGGGGGGGGGCTACACCTTC. Drawing the rest from reference TRBV29-1 and TRBJ1-2, the complete variable domain is SAVISQKPSRDICQRGTSLTIQCQVDSQVTMMFWYRQQPGQSLTLIATANQGSEATYESGFVIDKFPISRPNLTFSTLTVSNMSPEDSSIYLCSVPEGGGYTFGSGTRLTVV.

This clonotype was detected ten times or more. This sequence joins TRBV29-1 and TRBJ2-6, with D possibly being TRBD2 (6 bases). CDR3 length: 13 residues. V was cut by 5 bases and J by 4 bases, with 9 bases left in between. CDR1 SQVTM and CDR2 ANQGSEA come from the germline V gene. DNA for the CDR3: TGCAGCGTTCGGGACTCAGGGGCCAACGTCCTGACTTTC. This codes for CSVRDSGANVLTF. Complete variable domain (other parts from reference TRBV29-1 and TRBJ2-6): SAVISQKPSRDICQRGTSLTIQCQVDSQVTMMFWYRQQPGQSLTLIATANQGSEATYESGFVIDKFPISRPNLTFSTLTVSNMSPEDSSIYLCSVRDSGANVLTFGAGSRLTVL.

This clonotype was found a few times. The chain uses TRBV15 and TRBJ1-2, with 7 nucleotides matching TRBD1. Germline trimming cut 0 bases from V and 4 bases from J; bases unmatched to any gene: 5. The CDR3 loop spans 15 amino acids. The germline V gene has CDR1 LNHNV and CDR2 YYDKDF (reference sequence). The CDR3 protein is CATSRETGQIYGYTF. The CDR3 bases are TGTGCCACCAGCAGAGAGACGGGACAGATCTATGGCTACACCTTC.

The chain joins TRBV29-1 to TRBJ1-2, with a tentative D call TRBD1 (6 bases). This CDR3 is 12 amino acids long. Trimming cost V 7 bases and J 12 bases, with 21 bases left between them. Germline-derived CDR1 and CDR2 are SQVTM and ANQGSEA. CDR3 residues: CSGGGSGDGDTF. The CDR3 DNA follows: TGCAGCGGGGGGGGCAGCGGCGATGGGGACACCTTC.

The rearrangement uses TRBV12-3 or TRBV12-4 and TRBJ1-6; 10 nucleotides line up with TRBD1. This CDR3 is built from 15 residues. With 5 bases clipped from V and 7 bases from J, the junction kept 5 bases outside the gene matches. In nucleotides, the CDR3 is TGTGCCAGCAGTCGAGGACAGGGGGAAAATTCACCCCTCCACTTT. This gives the protein CASSRGQGENSPLHF.

This clonotype was found a few times. The chain uses TRBV3-1 and TRBJ1-2; D is unresolved. This CDR3 contains 14 residues. Germline V gives CDR1 LGHDT, CDR2 YNNKEL (reference sequence). Trimming stripped 4 bases from V and 2 bases from J, with 11 bases between. As DNA, the CDR3 is TGTGCCAGCAGCCCGAGCGGGTTGAACTATGGCTACACCTTC. This sequence encodes CASSPSGLNYGYTF. Filled out from reference TRBV3-1 and TRBJ1-2, the complete variable domain reads DTAVSQTPKYLVTQMGNDKSIKCEQNLGHDTMYWYKQDSKKFLKIMFSYNNKELIINETVPNRFSPKSPDKAHLNLHINSLELGDSAVYFCASSPSGLNYGYTFGSGTRLTVV.

The sample holds a few counts of this clonotype. This CDR3 is CASSTDARSYEQYF. In DNA, the CDR3 is TGCGCCAGCAGCACGGACGCACGCTCCTACGAGCAGTACTTC. The chain couples TRBV5-1 to TRBJ2-7; unclear D gene. Germline CDR1 and CDR2: SGHRS and YFSETQ. Trimming removed 4 bases at V and 0 bases at J, with 11 bases between. CDR3 length: 14 amino acids.

This clonotype has just a few counts. The chain joins TRBV19 to TRBJ1-1; D may be TRBD1 (5 bases). CDR1 is LNHDA and CDR2 is SQIVND in the germline V gene (reference sequence). Trimming left V 5 bases short and J 5 bases short, with 15 bases between. The CDR3 has 14 residues. The CDR3 DNA reads as TGTGCCAGTAGTCTCCCCCAGGGTCTGACTGAAGCTTTCTTT. Translated: CASSLPQGLTEAFF.

The CDR3 DNA reads as TGCAGCGCCCGAGGGGGCAGGGGAGAAAAACTGTTTTTT. The encoded protein is CSARGGRGEKLFF. The chain combines TRBV29-1 with TRBJ1-4, with 7 bases identical to TRBD1. V gave up 7 bases and J gave up 8 bases; unmatched junction bases: 10. The CDR3 spans 13 residues. CDR1 and CDR2 from the germline V gene are SQVTM and ANQGSEA. Together with reference TRBV29-1 and TRBJ1-4, the CDR3 gives the full variable domain: SAVISQKPSRDICQRGTSLTIQCQVDSQVTMMFWYRQQPGQSLTLIATANQGSEATYESGFVIDKFPISRPNLTFSTLTVSNMSPEDSSIYLCSARGGRGEKLFFGSGTQLSVL.

The chain is built from TRBV6-6 and TRBJ2-7; possibly TRBD1 for D (6 bases). Trimming shortened V by 6 bases and J by 1 base, and 13 bases separated the two germline ends. Germline V gene lookup returns CDR1 MNHNY and CDR2 SVGAGI (reference sequence). This CDR3 has 14 residues. The CDR3 protein is CASSLGTTSYEQYF. The CDR3 DNA follows: TGTGCCAGCAGCCTCGGGACAACGTCCTACGAGCAGTACTTC.

This chain uses TRBV29-1 with TRBJ2-5, with D possibly being TRBD1 (6 bases). The CDR3 is made up of 13 amino acids. V dropped 4 bases and J dropped 3 bases, with 12 bases sitting between them. Germline V lookup: CDR1 SQVTM, CDR2 ANQGSEA. The CDR3 protein is CSVGPDRKETQYF. Written as DNA, the CDR3 is TGCAGCGTTGGCCCCGACAGGAAAGAGACCCAGTACTTC.

V and J are TRBV11-2 and TRBJ2-5; D is uncertain. Germline CDR1 is SGHAT and CDR2 is FQNNGV. Deletions cut 3 bases from V and 1 base from J, with 6 bases between. CDR3 length: 13 amino acids. The CDR3 bases are TGTGCCAGCAGCTTGCCGGTCCAAGAGACCCAGTACTTC. This gives the protein CASSLPVQETQYF. The whole variable domain, filled in from reference TRBV11-2 and TRBJ2-5, reads EAGVAQSPRYKIIEKRQSVAFWCNPISGHATLYWYQQILGQGPKLLIQFQNNGVVDDSQLPKDRFSAERLKGVDSTLKIQPAKLEDSAVYLCASSLPVQETQYFGPGTRLLVL.

The chain joins TRBV4-1 to TRBJ2-7, with D tentatively TRBD2 (6 bases). Trimming cost V 1 base and J 2 bases, with 9 bases left between them. Germline V CDR1 and CDR2: MGHRA, YSYEKL. The CDR3 totals 14 residues. As DNA, the CDR3 is TGCGCCAGCAGCCAAGTAGCGGCAACCTACGAGCAGTACTTC. Translated, it gives CASSQVAATYEQYF.

The sample holds many counts of this clonotype. V and J are TRBV12-3 or TRBV12-4 and TRBJ1-5; the match to TRBD1 covers 9 bases. The CDR3 spans 13 residues. After removal of 5 bases from V and 7 bases from J, the junction contained 3 bases not matched to a gene. In DNA, the CDR3 is TGTGCCAGCAGTCGGACAGGGGTACAGCCCCAGCATTTT. This sequence encodes CASSRTGVQPQHF.

This chain joins TRBV20-1 and TRBJ2-1; TRBD2 agrees at 11 bases. The CDR3 has 13 amino acids. Looked up from germline, CDR1 is DFQATT and CDR2 is SNEGSKA (reference sequence). CDR3 region: CTILAGGGNEQFF. DNA for the CDR3: TGCACCATTCTAGCGGGGGGTGGAAATGAGCAGTTCTTC.